These 8 T cell receptor beta chains originate from one sample sequenced in a study of Ad26.COV2.S vaccination and SARS-CoV-2 variants. The treatment here: about 20 received Ad26.COV2.S at low or high dose, single or two shots; several received placebo; per-sample allocation not given. Collection of samples fell on day 63 after the first vaccine or placebo injection. TCRdb's table, derived via immunoSEQ multiplex PCR, lists solely in-frame clones and lacks some. Of 380,000 or so clones in the sample, 88% are singletons; the top ten hold roughly 6%. The sequences come from peripheral blood, collected in a trial of Ad26.COV2.S vaccine versus placebo. These receptors came from a person aged 18-65 years who received the Ad26.COV2.S COVID-19 vaccine or a placebo.

The chain couples TRBV6-2 or TRBV6-3 to TRBJ2-2; possible D gene TRBD2, 6 bases. The V gene's germline CDR1 is MNHEY and CDR2 SVGEGT. The CDR3 is 17 residues long. V was clipped by 4 bases and J by 1 base, with 16 bases between them. The CDR3 DNA sequence: TGTGCCAGCAGTTTCGGGACTTCTCTGATGAACACCGGGGAGCTGTTTTTT. This codes for CASSFGTSLMNTGELFF.

V is TRBV9 and J is TRBJ1-6; 7 bases line up with TRBD1. Germline CDR1 reads SGDLS; CDR2 reads YYNGEE. The CDR3 totals 16 residues. Trimming cost V 4 bases and J 10 bases; bases outside gene matches: 14. DNA for the CDR3: TGTGCCAGCAGCAAAAACCCAACAGGGGAACGATCACCCCTCCACTTT. This codes for CASSKNPTGERSPLHF.

The chain has TRBV12-3 or TRBV12-4 and TRBJ1-5, with D possibly TRBD1 on 6 matching bases. The V gene lost 6 bases and the J gene lost 4 bases, with 10 bases spanning the gap. The CDR3 is 13 residues long. CDR3 sequence (DNA): TGTGCCAGCAGCATGGACAGAAATCAGCCCCAGCATTTT. This translates into CASSMDRNQPQHF.

This chain joins TRBV7-2 and TRBJ2-2; tentatively, D is TRBD2 (5 bases). V was shortened by 1 base and J by 13 bases, with 10 bases between the two germline ends. CDR3 length equals 12 residues. Per the germline V gene, CDR1 is SGHTA and CDR2 is FQGNSA. The CDR3 reads CASSLEIGGLFF. The CDR3 coding sequence is TGTGCCAGCAGCTTAGAGATCGGAGGGCTGTTTTTT.

This clone was observed once. The chain couples TRBV20-1 to TRBJ1-5; D is perhaps TRBD1 (6 bases). The CDR3 consists of 14 residues. Per germline, CDR1 DFQATT and CDR2 SNEGSKA (reference sequence). V was shortened by 3 bases and J by 7 bases, with 16 bases between the two germline ends. CDR3 protein: CSASLNEGDQPQHF. The CDR3 DNA reads TGCAGTGCTAGTCTAAATGAGGGGGACCAGCCCCAGCATTTT.

The J gene is TRBJ2-7, the V gene TRBV7-9; D unresolved. The CDR3 spans 15 residues. Trimming took 5 bases from V and 0 from J, leaving 14 bases between them. Germline CDR1 SEHNR, CDR2 FQNEAQ (reference sequence). The CDR3 is CASSRQMGNSYEQYF. The CDR3 coding sequence is TGTGCCAGCAGCCGACAAATGGGGAACTCCTACGAGCAGTACTTC.

The chain recombines TRBV4-1 with TRBJ2-5; D not certain. CDR3 length: 14 residues. Germline loops: CDR1 MGHRA, CDR2 YSYEKL. V was shortened by 0 bases and J by 4 bases, with 9 bases between the two germline ends. The CDR3 region is CASSQESSGETQYF. CDR3 bases: TGCGCCAGCAGCCAAGAAAGCTCTGGAGAGACCCAGTACTTC.

The chain is built from TRBV18 and TRBJ2-7, with D uncertain. V shed 1 base and J shed 2 bases, with 12 bases lying between them. The germline V gene has CDR1 KGHSH and CDR2 LQKENI. The CDR3 sequence is 15 residues long. The CDR3: CASSPRRTITYEQYF. CDR3 sequence (DNA): TGTGCCAGCTCACCACGCCGTACTATCACCTACGAGCAGTACTTC.